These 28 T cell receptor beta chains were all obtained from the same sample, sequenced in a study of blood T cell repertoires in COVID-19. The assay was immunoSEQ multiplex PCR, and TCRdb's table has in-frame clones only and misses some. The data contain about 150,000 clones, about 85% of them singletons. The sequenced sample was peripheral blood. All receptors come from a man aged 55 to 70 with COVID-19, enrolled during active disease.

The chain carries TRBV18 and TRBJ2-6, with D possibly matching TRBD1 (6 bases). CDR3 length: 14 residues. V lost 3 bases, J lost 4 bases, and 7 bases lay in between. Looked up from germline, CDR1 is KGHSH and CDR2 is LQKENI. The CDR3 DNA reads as TGTGCCAGCTCACCGGGGGCCGGGGCCAACGTCCTGACTTTC. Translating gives CASSPGAGANVLTF.

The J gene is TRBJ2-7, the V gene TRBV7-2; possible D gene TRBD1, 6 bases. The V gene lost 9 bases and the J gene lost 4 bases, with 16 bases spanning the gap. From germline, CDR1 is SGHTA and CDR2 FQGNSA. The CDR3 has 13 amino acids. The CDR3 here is CASMGAAGYEQYF. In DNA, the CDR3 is TGTGCCAGTATGGGGGCTGCCGGGTACGAGCAGTACTTC.

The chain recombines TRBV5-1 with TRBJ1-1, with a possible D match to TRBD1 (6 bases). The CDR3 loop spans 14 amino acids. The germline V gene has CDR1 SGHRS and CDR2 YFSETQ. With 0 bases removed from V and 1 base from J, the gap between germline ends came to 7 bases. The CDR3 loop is CASSLVTGNTEAFF. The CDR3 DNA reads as TGCGCCAGCAGCTTGGTGACAGGGAACACTGAAGCTTTCTTT.

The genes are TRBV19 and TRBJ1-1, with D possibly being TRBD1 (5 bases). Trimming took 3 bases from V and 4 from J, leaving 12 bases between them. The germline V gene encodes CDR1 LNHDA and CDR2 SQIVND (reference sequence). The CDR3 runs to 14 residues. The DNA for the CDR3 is TGTGCCAGTAGTATTGGAGGGGACTTCACTGAAGCTTTCTTT. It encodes CASSIGGDFTEAFF.

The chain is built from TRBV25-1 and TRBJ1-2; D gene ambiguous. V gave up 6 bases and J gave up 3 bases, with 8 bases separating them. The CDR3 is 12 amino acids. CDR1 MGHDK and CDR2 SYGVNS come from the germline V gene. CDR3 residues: CASSRGDYGYTF. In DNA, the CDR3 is TGTGCCAGCAGCCGGGGTGACTATGGCTACACCTTC.

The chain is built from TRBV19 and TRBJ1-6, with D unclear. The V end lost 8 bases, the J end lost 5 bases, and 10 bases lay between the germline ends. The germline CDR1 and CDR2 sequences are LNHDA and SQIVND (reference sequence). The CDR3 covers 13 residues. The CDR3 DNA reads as TGTGCCAGTTCCACTACCCATAATTCACCCCTCCACTTT. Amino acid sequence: CASSTTHNSPLHF.

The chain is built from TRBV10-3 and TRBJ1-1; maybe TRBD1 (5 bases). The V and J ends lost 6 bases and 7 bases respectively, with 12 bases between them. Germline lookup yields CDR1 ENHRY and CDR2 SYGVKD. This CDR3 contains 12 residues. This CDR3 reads CAIRGPRVEAFF. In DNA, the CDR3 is TGTGCCATCAGGGGGCCGCGTGTTGAAGCTTTCTTT.

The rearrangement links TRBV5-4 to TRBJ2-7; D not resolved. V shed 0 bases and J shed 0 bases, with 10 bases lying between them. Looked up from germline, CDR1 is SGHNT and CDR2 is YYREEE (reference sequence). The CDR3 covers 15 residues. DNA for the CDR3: TGTGCCAGCAGCTTGGAGGTGGGCCCCTCCTACGAGCAGTACTTC. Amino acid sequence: CASSLEVGPSYEQYF.

CDR3 in amino acids: CASALRVGAGELFF. The CDR3 DNA follows: TGTGCTAGCGCTCTTAGAGTCGGGGCCGGGGAGCTGTTTTTT. V and J are TRBV7-7 and TRBJ2-2; tentatively, D is TRBD2 (5 bases). Germline CDR1 is SSHAT and CDR2 is FNYEAQ (reference sequence). The CDR3 has 14 residues.

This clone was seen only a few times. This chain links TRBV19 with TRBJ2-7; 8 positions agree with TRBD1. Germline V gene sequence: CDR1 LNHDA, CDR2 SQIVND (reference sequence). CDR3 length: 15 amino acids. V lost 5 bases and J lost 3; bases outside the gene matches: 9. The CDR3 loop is CASSAYWTGNYEQYF. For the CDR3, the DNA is TGTGCCAGTAGTGCCTACTGGACAGGGAACTACGAGCAGTACTTC.

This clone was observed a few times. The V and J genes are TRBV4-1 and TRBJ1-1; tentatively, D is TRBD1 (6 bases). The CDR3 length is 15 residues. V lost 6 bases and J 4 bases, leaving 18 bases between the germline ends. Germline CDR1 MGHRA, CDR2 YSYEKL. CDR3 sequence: CASRSTPGVSTEAFF. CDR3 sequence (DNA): TGCGCCAGCAGATCCACCCCAGGGGTTAGCACTGAAGCTTTCTTT.

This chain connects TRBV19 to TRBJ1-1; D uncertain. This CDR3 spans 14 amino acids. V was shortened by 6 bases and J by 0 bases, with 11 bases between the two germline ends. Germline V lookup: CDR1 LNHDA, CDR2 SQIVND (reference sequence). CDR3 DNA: TGTGCCAGTAGAGCAGGCCTACTGAACACTGAAGCTTTCTTT. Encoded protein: CASRAGLLNTEAFF.

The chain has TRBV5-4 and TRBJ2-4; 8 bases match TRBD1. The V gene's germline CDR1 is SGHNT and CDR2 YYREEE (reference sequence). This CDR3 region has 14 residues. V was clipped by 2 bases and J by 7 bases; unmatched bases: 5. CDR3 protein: CASSLIGQGNIQYF. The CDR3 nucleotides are TGTGCCAGCAGCTTAATCGGACAGGGTAACATTCAGTACTTC.

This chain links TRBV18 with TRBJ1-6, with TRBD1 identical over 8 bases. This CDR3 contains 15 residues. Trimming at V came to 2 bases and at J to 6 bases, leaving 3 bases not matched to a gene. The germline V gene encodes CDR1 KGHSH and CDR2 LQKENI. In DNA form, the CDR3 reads TGTGCCAGCTCACCATCAGACAGGGGTAATTCACCCCTCCACTTT. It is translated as CASSPSDRGNSPLHF.

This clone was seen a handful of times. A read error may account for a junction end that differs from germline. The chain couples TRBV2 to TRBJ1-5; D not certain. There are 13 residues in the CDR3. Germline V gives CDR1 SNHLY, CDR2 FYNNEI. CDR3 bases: TGTGCCTGCAGACTTATTAGCAATCAGCCCCAGCATTTT. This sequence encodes CACRLISNQPQHF.

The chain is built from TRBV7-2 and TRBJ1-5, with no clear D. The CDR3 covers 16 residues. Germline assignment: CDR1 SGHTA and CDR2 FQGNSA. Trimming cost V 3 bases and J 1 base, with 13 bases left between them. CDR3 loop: CASSFKAFSSNQPQHF. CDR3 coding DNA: TGTGCCAGCAGCTTTAAAGCTTTCTCGAGCAATCAGCCCCAGCATTTT.

CDR3 loop: CASGLQGVGTEAFF. The CDR3, as DNA: TGTGCCAGTGGTCTACAGGGCGTCGGGACTGAAGCTTTCTTT. The rearrangement links TRBV19 to TRBJ1-1; tentative D call: TRBD1 (6 bases). Between the trimmed V and J ends, which lost 8 bases and 5 bases, there was a span of 18 bases. This CDR3 is built from 14 residues. Germline V CDR1 and CDR2: LNHDA, SQIVND (reference sequence).

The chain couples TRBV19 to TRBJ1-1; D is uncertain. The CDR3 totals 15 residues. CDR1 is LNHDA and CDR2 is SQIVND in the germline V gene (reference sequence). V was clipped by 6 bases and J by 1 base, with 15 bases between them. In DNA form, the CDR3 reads TGTGCCAGTAGAGATGCGGGCTCCTCGAACACTGAAGCTTTCTTT. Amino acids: CASRDAGSSNTEAFF.

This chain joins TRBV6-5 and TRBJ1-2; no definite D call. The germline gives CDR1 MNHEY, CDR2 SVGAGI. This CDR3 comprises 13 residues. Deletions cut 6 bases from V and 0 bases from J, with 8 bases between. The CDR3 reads CASRTPANYGYTF. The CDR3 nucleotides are TGTGCCAGCAGGACTCCGGCTAACTATGGCTACACCTTC.

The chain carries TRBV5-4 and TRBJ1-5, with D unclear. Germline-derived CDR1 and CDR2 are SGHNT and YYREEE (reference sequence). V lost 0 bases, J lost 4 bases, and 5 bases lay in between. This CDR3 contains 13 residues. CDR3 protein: CASSLGQNQPQHF. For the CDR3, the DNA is TGTGCCAGCAGCTTGGGCCAGAATCAGCCCCAGCATTTT.

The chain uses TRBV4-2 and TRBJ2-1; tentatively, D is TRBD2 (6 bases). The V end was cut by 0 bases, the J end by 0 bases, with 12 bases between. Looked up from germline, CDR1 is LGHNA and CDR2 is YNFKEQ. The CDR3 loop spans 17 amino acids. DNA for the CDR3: TGTGCCAGCAGCCAAGACCATAGCGGTAACTCCTACAATGAGCAGTTCTTC. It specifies CASSQDHSGNSYNEQFF.

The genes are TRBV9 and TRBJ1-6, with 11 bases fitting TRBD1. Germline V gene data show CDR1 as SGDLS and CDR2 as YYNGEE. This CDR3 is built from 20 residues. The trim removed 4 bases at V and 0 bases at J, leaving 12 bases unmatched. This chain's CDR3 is CASSPLPGGTGGSYNSPLHF. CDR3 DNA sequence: TGTGCCAGCAGCCCACTGCCGGGGGGGACAGGGGGCTCCTATAATTCACCCCTCCACTTT.

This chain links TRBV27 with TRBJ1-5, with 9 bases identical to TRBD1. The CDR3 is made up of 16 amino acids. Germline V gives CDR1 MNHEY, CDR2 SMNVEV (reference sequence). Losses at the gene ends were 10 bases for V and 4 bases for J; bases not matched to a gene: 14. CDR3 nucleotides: TGTGCCACCACCCCCCGGGGACAGGGTATTAATCAGCCCCAGCATTTT. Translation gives CATTPRGQGINQPQHF.

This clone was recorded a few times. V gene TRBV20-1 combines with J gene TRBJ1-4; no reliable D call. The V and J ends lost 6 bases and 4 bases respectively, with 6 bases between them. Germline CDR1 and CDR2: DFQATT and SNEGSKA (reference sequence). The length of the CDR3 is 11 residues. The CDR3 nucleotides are TGCAGTGCAGTCTATAATGAAAAACTGTTTTTT. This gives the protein CSAVYNEKLFF.

CDR3 protein: CASSLVPGGATEAFF. CDR3 coding DNA: TGTGCCAGCAGCTTAGTCCCAGGGGGCGCAACTGAAGCTTTCTTT. The chain couples TRBV11-3 to TRBJ1-1; TRBD1 matches 8 bases. Trimming cost V 1 base and J 5 bases; bases outside gene matches: 6. From germline, CDR1 is SGHNT and CDR2 YENEEA. The CDR3 spans 15 residues. The full variable domain, completed using reference TRBV11-3 and TRBJ1-1, is EAGVVQSPRYKIIEKKQPVAFWCNPISGHNTLYWYLQNLGQGPELLIRYENEEAVDDSQLPKDRFSAERLKGVDSTLKIQPAELGDSAVYLCASSLVPGGATEAFFGQGTRLTVV.

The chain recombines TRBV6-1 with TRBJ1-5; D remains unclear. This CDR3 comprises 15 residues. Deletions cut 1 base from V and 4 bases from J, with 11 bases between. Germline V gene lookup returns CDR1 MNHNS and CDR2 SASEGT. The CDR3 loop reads CASSEVIRGNQPQHF. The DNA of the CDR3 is TGTGCCAGCAGTGAAGTGATTAGAGGAAATCAGCCCCAGCATTTT.

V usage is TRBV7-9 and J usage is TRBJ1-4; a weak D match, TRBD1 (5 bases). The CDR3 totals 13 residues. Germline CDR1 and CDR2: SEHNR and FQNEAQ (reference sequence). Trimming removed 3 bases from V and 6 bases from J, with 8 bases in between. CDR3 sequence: CASSLEQDEKLFF. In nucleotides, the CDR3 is TGTGCCAGCAGCTTGGAACAGGATGAAAAACTGTTTTTT.

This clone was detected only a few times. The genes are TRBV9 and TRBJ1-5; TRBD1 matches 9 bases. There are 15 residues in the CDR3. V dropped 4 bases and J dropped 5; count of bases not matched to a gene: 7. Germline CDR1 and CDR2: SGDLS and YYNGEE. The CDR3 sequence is CASSPTGQGDQPQHF. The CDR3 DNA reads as TGTGCCAGCAGCCCAACGGGACAGGGCGATCAGCCCCAGCATTTT.